These 6 T cell receptor beta chains were all obtained from the same sample, sequenced in a study of shared clonotypes between healthy human individuals. This table comes from immunoSEQ multiplex PCR, and its TCRdb copy is limited to in-frame clones, with some not included. The profile shows roughly 1,600,000 clones, just under 99% of them singletons. The material sequenced was naive CD4+ T cells sorted from blood. As for subset: CD45RA+ positively selected. The receptors derive from a man aged 30-40 years in good health.

The chain has TRBV5-1 and TRBJ2-3; D is unresolved. The ends were cut back, 7 bases at V and 0 bases at J, with 9 bases in the middle. Germline V gives CDR1 SGHRS, CDR2 YFSETQ. The CDR3 runs to 13 residues. Written as DNA, the CDR3 is TGCGCCAGCGAGAAAGGGAGCACAGATACGCAGTATTTT. Protein product: CASEKGSTDTQYF.

This clone was recorded once. The gene calls are TRBV29-1 and TRBJ2-1; 11 nucleotides line up with TRBD2. Trimming at V came to 6 bases and at J to 6 bases, leaving 10 bases not matched to a gene. Looked up from germline, CDR1 is SQVTM and CDR2 is ANQGSEA. CDR3 length: 15 amino acids. The CDR3 loop is CSVGSGRDSPNEQFF. The CDR3 DNA reads as TGCAGCGTAGGTAGCGGGAGGGATTCGCCCAATGAGCAGTTCTTC.

Regarding this clone: This CDR3 is also generated by other DNA sequences in the sample. The chain is built from TRBV5-1 and TRBJ2-5; D might be TRBD1 (5 bases). This CDR3 has 14 amino acids. CDR1 is SGHRS, CDR2 YFSETQ, per germline. The V and J ends lost 2 bases and 0 bases respectively, with 8 bases between them. In DNA form, the CDR3 reads TGCGCCAGCAGCTTAGGACAAAACCAAGAGACCCAGTACTTC. Translation gives CASSLGQNQETQYF.

The chain combines TRBV18 with TRBJ2-7; either TRBD1 or TRBD2 may fit D (6 bases each). The V gene lost 0 bases and the J gene lost 4 bases, with 19 bases spanning the gap. Germline-derived CDR1 and CDR2 are KGHSH and LQKENI. The CDR3 has 17 residues. The CDR3 DNA is TGTGCCAGCTCACCACCGGGTAACGGGGGCGGACAGTACGAGCAGTACTTC. Its translation: CASSPPGNGGGQYEQYF.

The rearrangement uses TRBV11-2 and TRBJ2-1; perhaps TRBD1 as D (5 bases). CDR3 length: 16 residues. Germline V lookup: CDR1 SGHAT, CDR2 FQNNGV. The V and J ends lost 0 bases and 5 bases respectively, with 14 bases between them. The CDR3 bases are TGTGCCAGCAGCTTAGAAGGGGTGCCGATCGACAATGAGCAGTTCTTC. It encodes CASSLEGVPIDNEQFF.

V is TRBV5-4 and J is TRBJ2-1; D uncertain. Germline CDR1 and CDR2: SGHNT and YYREEE (reference sequence). The CDR3 sequence is 13 residues long. Trimming took off 1 base at V and 5 bases at J, with 7 bases between the two ends. The CDR3 reads CASSLTFDNEQFF. CDR3 sequence (DNA): TGTGCCAGCAGCTTGACATTTGACAATGAGCAGTTCTTC.